The 31 T cell receptor beta chains in this list originate from one sample, sequenced in a study of CD8 T cells in ankylosing spondylitis. These receptors' antigens are unknown. Notes on the study in general: Seemingly characteristic of ankylosing spondylitis blood was a TCR beta motif consisting of under ten highly homologous variants.

TCRdb re-derived calls from the 5' RACE reads in MiXCR, one entry per CDR3 protein. This table has under 950,000 distinct CDR3 sequences, 15% to 20% appearing once. The source material was blood, either unsorted or a sorted T cell fraction (not recorded which). All receptors come from a male donor with ankylosing spondylitis.

This clonotype was counted only a few times. The gene calls are TRBV2 and TRBJ2-2, with 9 bases lining up with TRBD2. Germline CDR1 reads SNHLY; CDR2 reads FYNNEI. The CDR3 is 13 amino acids. J lost 5 bases, V lost 8 bases, and 3 bases had no gene match. CDR3 in amino acids: CASEREDTGELFF. DNA for the CDR3: TGTGCCAGCGAGCGGGAGGATACCGGGGAGCTGTTTTTT.

The V and J genes are TRBV7-2 and TRBJ2-1; 10 positions match TRBD2. Germline V gene data show CDR1 as SGHTA and CDR2 as FQGNSA. The CDR3 sequence is 16 residues long. V was pared by 5 bases and J by 5 bases, with 9 bases of the junction left unmatched. The CDR3 here is CASSPPSSGGNNEQFF. The CDR3 DNA sequence: TGTGCCAGCAGCCCGCCTTCTAGCGGGGGAAACAATGAGCAGTTCTTC.

This clonotype has a handful of counts. The V call is TRBV30, the J call TRBJ2-3, with D maybe TRBD1 (5 bases). The CDR3 consists of 11 residues. Trimming stripped 4 bases from V and 4 bases from J, with 6 bases between. CDR1 is GTSNPN and CDR2 is SVGIG in the germline V gene (reference sequence). The CDR3 DNA follows: TGTGCCTGGAAAGGGGCAGATACGCAGTATTTT. It codes for CAWKGADTQYF. Full variable domain (missing parts from reference TRBV30 and TRBJ2-3): SQTIHQWPATLVQPVGSPLSLECTVEGTSNPNLYWYRQAAGRGLQLLFYSVGIGQISSEVPQNLSASRPQDRQFILSSKKLLLSDSGFYLCAWKGADTQYFGPGTRLTVL.

This clonotype was seen a few times. The chain combines TRBV4-3 with TRBJ2-3; tentative D call: TRBD1 (6 bases). The CDR3 has 14 residues. The germline V gene encodes CDR1 LGHNA and CDR2 YSLEER. Between the trimmed V and J ends, which lost 4 bases and 6 bases, there was a span of 14 bases. The DNA of the CDR3 is TGCGCCAGCAGCCGGAAGGGGGACGGGGATACGCAGTATTTT. It translates to CASSRKGDGDTQYF.

A few counts support this clonotype. This chain connects TRBV27 to TRBJ2-1; D remains unclear. The CDR3 covers 14 residues. V was cut by 1 base and J by 0 bases, with 4 bases left in between. Germline V gene data show CDR1 as MNHEY and CDR2 as SMNVEV (reference sequence). The CDR3 nucleotides read TGTGCCAGCAGTTTATATGGCTCCTACAATGAGCAGTTCTTC. This codes for CASSLYGSYNEQFF.

This clonotype was seen only a few times. This chain joins TRBV20-1 and TRBJ2-1, with 8 bases fitting TRBD2. The germline V gene has CDR1 DFQATT and CDR2 SNEGSKA (reference sequence). This CDR3 contains 14 residues. Trimming cost V 6 bases and J 4 bases; bases outside gene matches: 8. The CDR3 is CSALKAGDYNEQFF. The CDR3 DNA is TGCAGTGCCCTAAAAGCGGGGGATTACAATGAGCAGTTCTTC.

This clonotype was detected only a few times. This chain uses TRBV29-1 with TRBJ1-3; 7 bases agree with TRBD1. Germline-derived CDR1 and CDR2 are SQVTM and ANQGSEA. V trimming: 6 bases; J trimming: 3 bases; junction bases outside the gene matches: 8. The CDR3 totals 14 residues. DNA of the CDR3: TGCAGCGTCGGGCAGGGGGGTGTTGGAAACACCATATATTTT. This sequence encodes CSVGQGGVGNTIYF.

This clonotype came up many times. V gene TRBV28 combines with J gene TRBJ2-6; the D gene is possibly TRBD2 (5 bases). The V gene's germline CDR1 is MDHEN and CDR2 SYDVKM. The V gene lost 2 bases and the J gene lost 3 bases, with 8 bases spanning the gap. The CDR3 is 15 residues long. The CDR3 coding sequence is TGTGCCAGCAGTTTACCCGGGGATGGGGCCAACGTCCTGACTTTC. Translated: CASSLPGDGANVLTF.

The V gene is TRBV5-1, the J gene TRBJ1-1; TRBD1 aligns across 10 bases. Germline V gene sequence: CDR1 SGHRS, CDR2 YFSETQ. J lost 2 bases, V lost 4 bases, and 11 bases had no gene match. The CDR3 has 17 amino acids. The CDR3 loop reads CASSLDRGRIVNTEAFF. The DNA of the CDR3 is TGCGCCAGCAGCCTAGACAGGGGGCGGATAGTAAACACTGAAGCTTTCTTT.

The chain couples TRBV6-1 to TRBJ2-3; D may be TRBD1 (6 bases). The V gene's germline CDR1 is MNHNS and CDR2 SASEGT. The CDR3 is made up of 16 amino acids. The ends were cut back, 6 bases at V and 0 bases at J, with 16 bases in the middle. CDR3 protein: CASRPGGQISTDTQYF. In DNA form, the CDR3 reads TGTGCCAGCAGACCCGGAGGACAGATCAGCACAGATACGCAGTATTTT.

This clonotype was counted only a few times. The V and J genes are TRBV12-3 or TRBV12-4 and TRBJ1-1; no clear D. The V end was cut by 3 bases, the J end by 4 bases, with 12 bases between. The CDR3 runs to 14 residues. The CDR3 region has the DNA TGTGCCAGCAGTTTCGGGCAGTCTAGCACTGAAGCTTTCTTT. Translation: CASSFGQSSTEAFF.

The gene calls are TRBV12-3 or TRBV12-4 and TRBJ2-5; TRBD1 is a possible D gene (6 bases). V was clipped by 7 bases and J by 2 bases, with 17 bases between them. The length of the CDR3 is 15 residues. The CDR3 sequence is CASIEGTQGQETQYF. The DNA of the CDR3 is TGTGCCAGCATTGAAGGTACACAGGGTCAAGAGACCCAGTACTTC.

This clonotype was detected only a few times. This sequence joins TRBV5-1 and TRBJ1-1, with TRBD1 matching over 11 bases. CDR3 size: 16 residues. The V and J ends lost 4 bases and 1 base, in that order; junction bases with no gene match: 6. The germline gives CDR1 SGHRS, CDR2 YFSETQ. The CDR3 DNA sequence: TGCGCCAGCAGCCCCGGGGACAGGGGGGCGAACACTGAAGCTTTCTTT. As protein: CASSPGDRGANTEAFF.

This sequence joins TRBV5-6 and TRBJ2-4, with no clear D. V lost 2 bases, J lost 5 bases, and 8 bases lay in between. Germline V gene lookup returns CDR1 SGHDT and CDR2 YYEEEE. There are 13 residues in the CDR3. Here the CDR3 reads CASSFLYQNIQYF. CDR3 bases: TGTGCCAGCAGCTTTCTATATCAAAACATTCAGTACTTC.

The chain uses TRBV10-3 and TRBJ1-2; 7 nucleotides line up with TRBD1. The V segment lost 2 bases and the J segment 4 bases; nucleotides outside the gene matches: 4. This CDR3 spans 14 amino acids. The germline CDR1 and CDR2 sequences are ENHRY and SYGVKD. CDR3 residues: CAISEVGGAYGYTF. In nucleotides, the CDR3 is TGTGCCATCAGTGAGGTAGGGGGCGCCTATGGCTACACCTTC.

The chain uses TRBV20-1 and TRBJ1-6, with D possibly TRBD1 on 5 matching bases. V was shortened by 2 bases and J by 7 bases, with 15 bases between the two germline ends. The CDR3 has 15 residues. The germline gives CDR1 DFQATT, CDR2 SNEGSKA (reference sequence). Here the CDR3 DNA reads TGCAGTGCTAGATGGGGGTCGGGGGTAAATTCACCCCTCCACTTT. It specifies CSARWGSGVNSPLHF.

Remarks on this clonotype: At one of its ends the junction is not consistent with the germline gene, which may arise from a read error. The rearrangement uses TRBV6-5 and TRBJ2-3, with D possibly being TRBD1 or TRBD2 (6 bases each). This CDR3 is built from 15 residues. Germline-derived CDR1 and CDR2 are MNHEY and SVGAGI. The DNA of the CDR3 is TGTGCCAGCAGTTGCTCGGGGGCCGATGGGGATGCGCAGTGTTTT. This translates into CASSCSGADGDAQCF.

This clonotype was found many times. This chain links TRBV29-1 with TRBJ1-1; D remains ambiguous. From germline, CDR1 is SQVTM and CDR2 ANQGSEA. V lost 4 bases and J lost 0, with 3 bases in between. CDR3 length: 11 residues. CDR3 nucleotide sequence: TGCAGCGTTGGGCTGAACACTGAAGCTTTCTTT. It is translated as CSVGLNTEAFF. Looking up the rest from reference TRBV29-1 and TRBJ1-1 gives the full variable domain: SAVISQKPSRDICQRGTSLTIQCQVDSQVTMMFWYRQQPGQSLTLIATANQGSEATYESGFVIDKFPISRPNLTFSTLTVSNMSPEDSSIYLCSVGLNTEAFFGQGTRLTVV.

This rearrangement joins TRBV29-1 to TRBJ2-1; 8 nucleotides align to TRBD1. J gave up 2 bases and V 2 bases, and 5 bases lay outside the gene matches. The V gene's germline CDR1 is SQVTM and CDR2 ANQGSEA. The CDR3 runs 15 residues. CDR3 residues: CSVELGRGPYNEQFF. The CDR3 nucleotides read TGCAGCGTTGAATTGGGCAGGGGGCCCTACAATGAGCAGTTCTTC.

The sample holds a few counts of this clonotype. The rearrangement uses TRBV29-1 and TRBJ2-7; 13 bases map to TRBD2. Trimming took 4 bases from V and 4 from J; bases not matched to a gene: 28. CDR1 is SQVTM and CDR2 is ANQGSEA in the germline V gene. The CDR3 loop spans 22 amino acids. The CDR3 sequence is CSVALQVPSRLAGGLVPYEQYF. In DNA, the CDR3 is TGCAGCGTTGCTTTACAGGTACCCTCTAGACTAGCGGGGGGTTTAGTCCCTTACGAGCAGTACTTC.

This clonotype showed up just a few times. The chain combines TRBV29-1 with TRBJ1-1; D remains ambiguous. V lost 5 bases and J 1 base, leaving 5 bases between the germline ends. The germline V gene encodes CDR1 SQVTM and CDR2 ANQGSEA. CDR3 size: 11 residues. This CDR3 reads CSVSENTEAFF. CDR3 nucleotides: TGCAGCGTTTCAGAGAACACTGAAGCTTTCTTT.

The V gene is TRBV5-1, the J gene TRBJ1-2; no clear D. The germline V gene has CDR1 SGHRS and CDR2 YFSETQ. There are 15 residues in the CDR3. V lost 0 bases and J 8 bases, leaving 17 bases between the germline ends. CDR3 nucleotides: TGCGCCAGCAGCTTGGGCTCAGGCAGACCTATGGGCTACACCTTC. This sequence encodes CASSLGSGRPMGYTF.

This clonotype was found a few times. The genes are TRBV5-1 and TRBJ2-3, with TRBD1 identical over 11 bases. From germline, CDR1 is SGHRS and CDR2 YFSETQ. The J segment lost 4 bases and the V segment lost 0 bases, leaving 4 bases of the junction unmatched. This CDR3 comprises 16 residues. The CDR3 DNA is TGCGCCAGCAGCTTGGATTGGACAGGGGGCCCAGATACGCAGTATTTT. Protein product: CASSLDWTGGPDTQYF.

This clonotype occurred a few times. The V gene is TRBV4-3, the J gene TRBJ2-7; D is undetermined. Trimming left V 0 bases short and J 4 bases short, with 16 bases between. In germline, CDR1 is LGHNA, CDR2 YSLEER. The CDR3 contains 16 residues. CDR3 residues: CASSQDLSRPRYEQYF. CDR3 nucleotides: TGCGCCAGCAGCCAAGATCTGTCCCGGCCGAGATACGAGCAGTACTTC.

This clonotype was seen more than once but under ten times. The CDR3 region is CASSREGNQPQHF. The CDR3 DNA sequence: TGCGCCAGCAGCCGAGAGGGGAATCAGCCCCAGCATTTT. The gene calls are TRBV5-1 and TRBJ1-5; tentative D call: TRBD1 (5 bases). The CDR3 consists of 13 residues. Germline-derived CDR1 and CDR2 are SGHRS and YFSETQ. V shed 4 bases and J shed 4 bases, with 9 bases lying between them.

This clonotype was seen at least ten times. The chain links TRBV11-2 to TRBJ2-1; D call uncertain. The CDR3 contains 14 residues. Germline V gene sequence: CDR1 SGHAT, CDR2 FQNNGV. Trimming took off 3 bases at V and 2 bases at J, with 8 bases between the two ends. CDR3 sequence reads: CASSFLAPYNEQFF. CDR3 DNA sequence: TGTGCCAGCAGCTTCTTAGCACCCTACAATGAGCAGTTCTTC.

This chain connects TRBV19 to TRBJ1-1, with 12 bases identical to TRBD1. The CDR3 has 16 residues. CDR1 is LNHDA and CDR2 is SQIVND in the germline V gene (reference sequence). Trimming removed 5 bases from V and 3 bases from J; junction bases left unmatched: 7. CDR3: CASSLGQGAMDTEAFF. CDR3 sequence (DNA): TGTGCCAGTAGTTTGGGACAGGGGGCGATGGACACTGAAGCTTTCTTT.

This clonotype was observed a few times. CDR3: CSARAMDRGYSPLHF. The CDR3 bases are TGCAGTGCTAGAGCAATGGACAGGGGTTATTCACCCCTCCACTTT. This sequence joins TRBV20-1 and TRBJ1-6, with 9 bases aligning to TRBD1. CDR3 length: 15 residues. V was pared by 1 base and J by 8 bases, with 6 bases of the junction left unmatched. Germline CDR1 DFQATT, CDR2 SNEGSKA (reference sequence).

This clonotype was seen more than once but under ten times. DNA for the CDR3: TGTGCCAGCAGCTTAGCCTCTAGCGGGGAACTATACAATGAGCAGTTCTTC. It codes for CASSLASSGELYNEQFF. The chain joins TRBV7-9 to TRBJ2-1, with TRBD2 identical over 9 bases. The germline V gene encodes CDR1 SEHNR and CDR2 FQNEAQ (reference sequence). The CDR3 covers 17 residues. V lost 0 bases, J lost 4 bases, and 7 bases stayed unmatched.

This clonotype was observed a few times. The genes are TRBV2 and TRBJ2-3; 14 bases agree with TRBD2. V lost 6 bases and J lost 5; bases outside the gene matches: 4. This CDR3 contains 15 residues. CDR1 and CDR2 from the germline V gene are SNHLY and FYNNEI. CDR3 sequence (DNA): TGTGCCAGCAGGGGACTAGCGGGGGTCCGAGATACGCAGTATTTT. Protein product: CASRGLAGVRDTQYF.

CDR3 amino acids: CASSYGAEYMNTEAFF. Written as DNA, the CDR3 is TGTGCCAGCAGTTACGGGGCGGAATACATGAACACTGAAGCTTTCTTT. V is TRBV6-2 or TRBV6-3 and J is TRBJ1-1; D is perhaps TRBD1 (5 bases). V was shortened by 2 bases and J by 0 bases, with 13 bases between the two germline ends. The CDR3 is 16 amino acids. Germline values: CDR1 MNHEY, CDR2 SVGEGT.